This T cell receptor (beta chain) comes out of a study of blood T cell repertoires in COVID-19 (dated by TCRdb to 2018 to 2020). Some background on the complete study: Samples covering the acute and convalescent phases of COVID-19 were provided by collaborators in the United States, Italy and Spain. The repertoires were made available in a free public database intended to serve as a resource for research on the immune response to SARS-CoV-2. Subjects who had been exposed to COVID-19, were actively infected with it, or had recovered from it provided the deeply sampled blood TCRbeta repertoires that made up the dataset. The prospective study material was composed of cDNA or gDNA derived from T cells, B-cell-depleted T cells, or PBMCs. Where available, HLA class I and class II types were taken from metadata supplied by the sample provider and were not determined by assay-based typing. Samples came from the ongoing ImmuneRACE study (first 160 participants) plus 1,254 subjects from 6 global collaborators. The sample metadata nearly always contained a de-identified subject ID, COVID-19 status, age in years and sex.

With regard to this clone: Its antigen is not yet known. It has no much larger one-base neighbor in the sample; base qualities were not kept.

The immunoSEQ Assay, a bias-controlled multiplex PCR, was used to amplify TCRbeta CDR3 regions from genomic DNA. Per the authors' processing: Within the assay, amplification of reference gene primers was used to estimate how many nucleated cells each sample contained. To quantify the absolute abundance of each unique TCRbeta CDR3 rearrangement, sequence reads were collapsed and filtered. For each sample, productive Simpson clonality was calculated by taking the square root of Simpson's diversity index across productive rearrangements. TCRdb re-hosts the immuneACCESS table, in-frame sequences only. Its copies lack some clones; in the studies checked, an unresolved V gene accounts for under half of them, and the cause for the rest is not known. Clonal size and the V and J genes are those of that table, whereas D and trimming came from the DNA. For this sample there are about 320,000 clones; about 92% appear just once. Roughly 2.6% of the sample is held by the ten biggest clonotypes.

Ends trimmed: V by 0 bases, J by 1 base; bases unmatched to a gene: 16. From its cysteine to its phenylalanine, the CDR3 spans 20 amino acids. Of the read, only the CDR3 DNA is kept; its 60 bases are in frame from base 1. The germline V gene supplies CDR1 SGHDN and CDR2 FVKESK. In the prospective study, participants were roughly 18 to 100 years old, resided in around 25 geographic areas of the United States, and were enrolled through a virtual design. Cohort assignment in the prospective study relied on participant-reported clinical history from a screening survey and a study questionnaire. For ImmuneRACE Cohort 3, a participant was defined as recovered based on two consecutive negative NP/OP PCR tests, clearance by a healthcare professional, or resolution of symptoms. Each participant in the prospective study had whole blood, serum and a nasopharyngeal or oropharyngeal swab collected by mobile phlebotomists. Prospective study participants could optionally give additional blood draws and questionnaires over a roughly two-month period. Before DNA extraction, prospective study blood samples were shipped either frozen or at room temperature.

Points the paper makes about the study in general: The amount of clinical and demographic metadata varied by source and participant and was provided uncurated.

Sequenced: PBMCs or T cells enriched from blood (not recorded which). The rearranged segments are TRBV14 and TRBJ2-5; 8 bases in the junction line up with TRBD2. This sequence was found in a man between 60 and 75 years old who had recovered from COVID-19. The DNA reads TGTGCCAGCAGCCAAGAAGTCTACGGGAGGGGGGCTAGCGGCCAAGAGACCCAGTACTTC. Its protein is CASSQEVYGRGASGQETQYF.